One and the same sample provided the 25 T cell receptor beta chains below, sequenced in a study of technical replicates of blood from a few donors. The table came from immunoSEQ multiplex PCR; TCRdb's copy has only in-frame clones and leaves some out. The data contain 75,000 to 90,000 clones, 85% to 95% of them singletons. The specimen sequenced was T cells isolated from PBMCs. The receptor source for this set is a human donor in good health.

The chain couples TRBV5-5 to TRBJ2-7; tentative D call: TRBD2 (5 bases). V lost 4 bases and J 3 bases, leaving 14 bases between the germline ends. CDR3 length: 14 residues. Germline CDR1 is SGHKS and CDR2 is YYEKEE (reference sequence). CDR3 amino acids: CASSPTGNYYEQYF. The DNA for the CDR3 is TGTGCCAGCAGCCCGACCGGGAACTACTACGAGCAGTACTTC.

In DNA form, the CDR3 reads TGTGCCAGCAGCGTAGCTAGCCGCCCGGACTACGAGCAGTACTTC. It translates to CASSVASRPDYEQYF. The chain links TRBV9 to TRBJ2-7; tentatively, D is TRBD2 (5 bases). CDR1 and CDR2 (germline): SGDLS, YYNGEE. The CDR3 contains 15 residues. V lost 0 bases and J 3 bases, leaving 13 bases between the germline ends.

The rearrangement joins TRBV29-1 to TRBJ1-5; 9 nucleotides line up with TRBD1. CDR1 and CDR2 (germline): SQVTM, ANQGSEA. The CDR3 is made up of 14 amino acids. The junction had 4 bases not matched to a gene; V was cut back by 3 bases and J by 4 bases. CDR3 sequence (DNA): TGCAGCGTTGATTTAGGACAGGGGAATCAGCCCCAGCATTTT. It specifies CSVDLGQGNQPQHF. The variable domain in full, with the rest retrieved from reference TRBV29-1 and TRBJ1-5, is SAVISQKPSRDICQRGTSLTIQCQVDSQVTMMFWYRQQPGQSLTLIATANQGSEATYESGFVIDKFPISRPNLTFSTLTVSNMSPEDSSIYLCSVDLGQGNQPQHFGDGTRLSIL.

The rearrangement joins TRBV15 to TRBJ1-4, with unresolved D. This CDR3 contains 15 residues. The V end was cut by 5 bases, the J end by 0 bases, with 10 bases between. The germline V gene has CDR1 LNHNV and CDR2 YYDKDF (reference sequence). This CDR3 reads CATSPRTTTNEKLFF. The CDR3 nucleotides read TGTGCCACCAGCCCACGGACTACAACTAATGAAAAACTGTTTTTT.

V usage is TRBV29-1 and J usage is TRBJ2-5; D gene uncertain. The ends were cut back, 6 bases at V and 2 bases at J, with 4 bases in the middle. The CDR3 runs 10 residues. Germline lookup yields CDR1 SQVTM and CDR2 ANQGSEA. CDR3: CSVRQETQYF. CDR3 DNA: TGCAGCGTGAGACAAGAGACCCAGTACTTC. The complete variable domain, with remaining parts taken from reference TRBV29-1 and TRBJ2-5, reads SAVISQKPSRDICQRGTSLTIQCQVDSQVTMMFWYRQQPGQSLTLIATANQGSEATYESGFVIDKFPISRPNLTFSTLTVSNMSPEDSSIYLCSVRQETQYFGPGTRLLVL.

The rearrangement uses TRBV7-9 and TRBJ2-7; possible D gene TRBD1, 5 bases. The V gene's germline CDR1 is SEHNR and CDR2 FQNEAQ (reference sequence). The CDR3 consists of 14 residues. The V end lost 5 bases, the J end lost 2 bases, and 13 bases lay between the germline ends. The CDR3 DNA sequence: TGTGCCAGCAGCCATACAGGAAATGCCTACGAGCAGTACTTC. It yields the protein CASSHTGNAYEQYF.

V usage is TRBV9 and J usage is TRBJ2-7; TRBD1 matches at 7 bases. CDR3 size: 15 residues. Germline trimming cut 0 bases from V and 2 bases from J; bases unmatched to any gene: 5. Per germline, CDR1 SGDLS and CDR2 YYNGEE. The CDR3 DNA reads as TGTGCCAGCAGCGTAGGGACAGGCATTCCCTACGAGCAGTACTTC. Translating it yields CASSVGTGIPYEQYF.

The J gene is TRBJ1-5, the V gene TRBV2; D perhaps matches TRBD1 (6 bases). Between the trimmed V and J ends, which lost 8 bases and 1 base, there was a span of 12 bases. The germline CDR1 and CDR2 sequences are SNHLY and FYNNEI. The CDR3 consists of 14 residues. In DNA, the CDR3 is TGTGCCAGCGAATCGGACAGCAGCAATCAGCCCCAGCATTTT. Protein sequence: CASESDSSNQPQHF.

The chain recombines TRBV28 with TRBJ2-4; D gene unclear. This CDR3 region has 13 residues. V dropped 8 bases and J dropped 1 base, with 9 bases sitting between them. The germline CDR1 and CDR2 sequences are MDHEN and SYDVKM. This chain's CDR3 is CASLNSAKNIQYF. CDR3 sequence (DNA): TGTGCCAGCTTAAATTCGGCCAAAAACATTCAGTACTTC.

The rearrangement uses TRBV7-3 and TRBJ2-1, with TRBD2 as a possible D gene (5 bases). The germline V gene encodes CDR1 SGHTA and CDR2 FQGTGA. The CDR3 covers 16 residues. Trimming cost V 4 bases and J 0 bases, with 13 bases left between them. Here the CDR3 DNA reads TGTGCCAGCAGCTCCGACTACCTCCCCTCCTACAATGAGCAGTTCTTC. It encodes CASSSDYLPSYNEQFF.

V is TRBV2 and J is TRBJ1-5; weak D call: TRBD1 (5 bases). The CDR3 has 17 residues. V lost 4 bases and J 0 bases, leaving 16 bases between the germline ends. Germline V gene lookup returns CDR1 SNHLY and CDR2 FYNNEI. The CDR3 bases are TGTGCCAGCAGTGGGACACGATCCCCCTTTAGCAATCAGCCCCAGCATTTT. Translation gives CASSGTRSPFSNQPQHF.

The V call is TRBV7-9, the J call TRBJ1-5, with 9 bases fitting TRBD1. Germline V lookup: CDR1 SEHNR, CDR2 FQNEAQ (reference sequence). The J segment lost 0 bases and the V segment lost 3 bases, leaving 6 bases of the junction unmatched. This CDR3 has 17 amino acids. Written as DNA, the CDR3 is TGTGCCAGCAGCTTCGGGACAGGGATTTATAGCAATCAGCCCCAGCATTTT. It specifies CASSFGTGIYSNQPQHF. The whole variable domain, filled in from reference TRBV7-9 and TRBJ1-5, reads DTGVSQNPRHKITKRGQNVTFRCDPISEHNRLYWYRQTLGQGPEFLTYFQNEAQLEKSRLLSDRFSAERPKGSFSTLEIQRTEQGDSAMYLCASSFGTGIYSNQPQHFGDGTRLSIL.

The gene calls are TRBV4-3 and TRBJ2-7, with 8 bases lining up with TRBD2. CDR1 and CDR2 from the germline V gene are LGHNA and YSLEER. The CDR3 is 15 residues long. The V segment lost 5 bases and the J segment 2 bases; nucleotides outside the gene matches: 8. The CDR3 DNA reads as TGCGCCAGCAGCTCAGGGTTTAGCGGGGCCTACGAGCAGTACTTC. Amino acids: CASSSGFSGAYEQYF.

The J gene is TRBJ2-7, the V gene TRBV14; possibly TRBD1 for D (6 bases). Trimming removed 0 bases from V and 5 bases from J, with 14 bases in between. The CDR3 length is 15 residues. The germline CDR1 and CDR2 sequences are SGHDN and FVKESK. The CDR3 here is CASSQDYGGWNEQYF. The CDR3 coding sequence is TGTGCCAGCAGCCAAGATTATGGGGGCTGGAACGAGCAGTACTTC.

This clone was seen once. The chain carries TRBV9 and TRBJ2-1, with TRBD2 matching over 9 bases. The CDR3 runs to 16 residues. With 2 bases clipped from V and 2 bases from J, the junction kept 5 bases outside the gene matches. Germline V gene sequence: CDR1 SGDLS, CDR2 YYNGEE. CDR3 nucleotide sequence: TGTGCCAGCAGCGTCCTAGCGGGATACGCCTACAATGAGCAGTTCTTC. Translating gives CASSVLAGYAYNEQFF. The full variable domain, completed using reference TRBV9 and TRBJ2-1, is DSGVTQTPKHLITATGQRVTLRCSPRSGDLSVYWYQQSLDQGLQFLIQYYNGEERAKGNILERFSAQQFPDLHSELNLSSLELGDSALYFCASSVLAGYAYNEQFFGPGTRLTVL.

J is TRBJ2-1 and V is TRBV11-2; tentative D call: TRBD2 (6 bases). The V gene lost 7 bases and the J gene lost 10 bases, with 14 bases spanning the gap. This CDR3 comprises 12 residues. The germline gives CDR1 SGHAT, CDR2 FQNNGV. CDR3 bases: TGTGCCAGCAAAAGGGAGGCGGGGGAGCAGTTCTTC. This encodes CASKREAGEQFF.

Only a few counts were recorded for this clone. The rearrangement joins TRBV9 to TRBJ2-2; 10 bases are shared with TRBD2. The CDR3 consists of 15 residues. Germline V lookup: CDR1 SGDLS, CDR2 YYNGEE. With 6 bases clipped from V and 9 bases from J, the junction kept 11 bases outside the gene matches. The DNA of the CDR3 is TGTGCCAGCAACACAGCGGGAGGGCCAGGGCGGGAGCTGTTTTTT. Its translation is CASNTAGGPGRELFF.

This chain uses TRBV6-1 with TRBJ2-3; 7 bases line up with TRBD2. V was pared by 4 bases and J by 2 bases, with 6 bases of the junction left unmatched. This CDR3 is built from 15 residues. Germline CDR1 is MNHNS and CDR2 is SASEGT. The CDR3 is CASSGRLAYTDTQYF. CDR3 DNA: TGTGCCAGCAGTGGAAGACTAGCCTACACAGATACGCAGTATTTT.

This chain links TRBV9 with TRBJ2-3; TRBD2 is a possible D gene (6 bases). The germline V and J ends were trimmed by 3 bases and 4 bases, with 18 bases remaining between them. This CDR3 comprises 16 residues. Per the germline V gene, CDR1 is SGDLS and CDR2 is YYNGEE. CDR3 sequence: CASSARGAGPADTQYF. As DNA, the CDR3 is TGTGCCAGCAGCGCCCGCGGGGCGGGGCCGGCAGATACGCAGTATTTT.

This chain connects TRBV19 to TRBJ2-1, with 9 bases that match TRBD1. This CDR3 spans 15 amino acids. CDR1 and CDR2 (germline): LNHDA, SQIVND (reference sequence). With 5 bases clipped from V and 3 bases from J, the junction kept 5 bases outside the gene matches. CDR3: CASSLGQGFYNEQFF. The CDR3 nucleotides read TGTGCCAGTAGTCTGGGACAGGGCTTCTACAATGAGCAGTTCTTC.

The CDR3 loop reads CASGTANYGYTF. Here the CDR3 DNA reads TGTGCCAGCGGTACGGCTAACTATGGCTACACCTTC. The V and J genes are TRBV28 and TRBJ1-2, with D hard to call. This CDR3 comprises 12 residues. Germline CDR1 reads MDHEN; CDR2 reads SYDVKM. Trimming stripped 8 bases from V and 0 bases from J, with 7 bases between.

V usage is TRBV28 and J usage is TRBJ2-7; D is unresolved. Germline-derived CDR1 and CDR2 are MDHEN and SYDVKM. The germline V and J ends were trimmed by 7 bases and 0 bases, with 13 bases remaining between them. The CDR3 extends over 14 amino acids. DNA for the CDR3: TGTGCCAGCACCCTGATAGTTGACTCCTACGAGCAGTACTTC. This encodes CASTLIVDSYEQYF.

This chain connects TRBV5-4 to TRBJ1-2, with 7 bases matching TRBD1. With 4 bases clipped from V and 8 bases from J, the junction kept 8 bases outside the gene matches. The CDR3 totals 13 residues. Per the germline V gene, CDR1 is SGHNT and CDR2 is YYREEE (reference sequence). CDR3 loop: CASSEDRVEGYTF. As DNA, the CDR3 is TGTGCCAGCAGCGAAGACAGGGTGGAGGGCTACACCTTC.

V gene TRBV18 combines with J gene TRBJ2-1; 9 bases are shared with TRBD2. In germline, CDR1 is KGHSH, CDR2 LQKENI. V lost 0 bases and J lost 2; bases outside the gene matches: 8. The CDR3 extends over 18 amino acids. The CDR3 loop is CASSPPISREGPYNEQFF. In nucleotides, the CDR3 is TGTGCCAGCTCACCACCGATTTCGCGGGAGGGCCCCTACAATGAGCAGTTCTTC.

This clone was recorded once. The V and J genes are TRBV2 and TRBJ1-2; D possibly corresponds to TRBD1 (6 bases). CDR1 is SNHLY and CDR2 is FYNNEI in the germline V gene. Trimming stripped 6 bases from V and 7 bases from J, with 9 bases between. The CDR3 length is 11 residues. The CDR3, as DNA: TGTGCCAGCAGGACAGGCGGTGGCTACACCTTC. This translates into CASRTGGGYTF.